The 29 T cell receptor beta chains reported below all come from one sample, sequenced in a study of response to subunit inactivated influenza vaccine. TCRdb processed the RT-PCR reads anew with MiXCR; each CDR3 protein has one entry. Here the sample spans 490,000 or so distinct CDR3 sequences, less than 8% being singletons. This specimen was PBMCs from blood, taken 23 to 25 months after vaccination. These receptors were obtained from a man between 50 and 75 years old who received an inactivated influenza vaccine.

This clonotype was observed a few times. The chain uses TRBV5-1 and TRBJ2-7; 7 positions match TRBD1. The CDR3 consists of 15 residues. The V gene end was trimmed by 5 bases and the J gene end by 1 base; junction bases not matched to a gene: 9. Germline CDR1 is SGHRS and CDR2 is YFSETQ. CDR3 in amino acids: CASSEQGTLSYEQYF. As DNA, the CDR3 is TGCGCCAGCAGTGAACAGGGGACCCTATCCTACGAGCAGTACTTC.

This clonotype was recorded many times. The chain recombines TRBV20-1 with TRBJ2-1; D perhaps matches TRBD2 (5 bases). The length of the CDR3 is 12 residues. V shed 6 bases and J shed 9 bases, with 15 bases lying between them. Germline V gives CDR1 DFQATT, CDR2 SNEGSKA (reference sequence). DNA for the CDR3: TGCAGTGCCACGGGCGGACTTTTTGAGCAGTTCTTC. It encodes CSATGGLFEQFF.

This rearrangement joins TRBV5-1 to TRBJ2-7; 8 bases map to TRBD1. After removal of 4 bases from V and 5 bases from J, the junction contained 5 bases not matched to a gene. The CDR3 runs to 13 residues. The germline V gene has CDR1 SGHRS and CDR2 YFSETQ. CDR3 coding DNA: TGCGCCAGCAGCCTTCGGACAGGGAACGAGCAGTACTTC. It yields the protein CASSLRTGNEQYF.

This clonotype was observed many times. This chain uses TRBV29-1 with TRBJ1-1; D uncertain. V dropped 2 bases and J dropped 1 base, with 8 bases sitting between them. The length of the CDR3 is 13 residues. Germline CDR1 is SQVTM and CDR2 is ANQGSEA. The CDR3 nucleotides are TGCAGCGTTGAAACGAACCAGAACACTGAAGCTTTCTTT. Translation gives CSVETNQNTEAFF.

V gene TRBV15 combines with J gene TRBJ2-3; 9 bases agree with TRBD2. V was clipped by 3 bases and J by 2 bases; unmatched bases: 9. This CDR3 has 17 residues. Per the germline V gene, CDR1 is LNHNV and CDR2 is YYDKDF (reference sequence). The CDR3 spells CATSSDASGAYTDTQYF. In DNA form, the CDR3 reads TGTGCCACCAGCAGTGATGCTAGCGGGGCCTACACAGATACGCAGTATTTT.

This clonotype was observed a handful of times. The chain is built from TRBV6-1 and TRBJ2-7; tentative D call: TRBD1 (6 bases). The CDR3 consists of 14 residues. Germline assignment: CDR1 MNHNS and CDR2 SASEGT. With 3 bases removed from V and 1 base from J, the gap between germline ends came to 10 bases. The DNA of the CDR3 is TGTGCCAGCAGTGACAGGGGTTATTCCTACGAGCAGTACTTC. Translated, it gives CASSDRGYSYEQYF.

Here the CDR3 reads CASRDPGGISGNTIYF. The CDR3 DNA sequence: TGCGCCAGCAGGGACCCAGGGGGAATCTCTGGAAACACCATATATTTT. The chain joins TRBV5-1 to TRBJ1-3; TRBD1 matches 7 bases. Trimming took 5 bases from V and 0 from J; bases not matched to a gene: 8. This CDR3 region has 16 residues. Germline V gene data show CDR1 as SGHRS and CDR2 as YFSETQ. The full variable domain, in which reference TRBV5-1 and TRBJ1-3 provide the parts outside the CDR3, is KAGVTQTPRYLIKTRGQQVTLSCSPISGHRSVSWYQQTPGQGLQFLFEYFSETQRNKGNFPGRFSGRQFSNSRSEMNVSTLELGDSALYLCASRDPGGISGNTIYFGEGSWLTVV.

Turning to this clonotype: This likely comes from a read error, as the CDR3 has no conserved phenylalanine or tryptophan at its end. The V gene is TRBV30, the J gene TRBJ2-5; D might be TRBD2 (6 bases). There are 12 residues in the CDR3. Per the germline V gene, CDR1 is GTSNPN and CDR2 is SVGIG (reference sequence). V was pared by 7 bases and J by 2 bases, with 11 bases between. This CDR3 is CASRDFQETQYV. CDR3 DNA: TGTGCCTCCCGGGACTTTCAAGAGACCCAGTACGTC.

This sequence joins TRBV2 and TRBJ2-4, with a weak D call TRBD2 (6 bases). CDR1 and CDR2 from the germline V gene are SNHLY and FYNNEI. V dropped 9 bases and J dropped 9 bases, with 21 bases sitting between them. The CDR3 contains 14 residues. This CDR3 is CASLLRREVFIQYF. The CDR3 nucleotides read TGTGCCAGTCTTCTCAGGAGGGAGGTTTTCATTCAGTACTTC.

J is TRBJ2-7 and V is TRBV5-6; 7 bases are a match to TRBD2. J gave up 5 bases and V 7 bases, and 9 bases lay outside the gene matches. This CDR3 contains 13 residues. The germline CDR1 and CDR2 sequences are SGHDT and YYEEEE. The CDR3 sequence: CASFTAGEHEQYF. For the CDR3, the DNA is TGTGCCAGCTTCACCGCGGGGGAGCACGAGCAGTACTTC.

This clonotype has more than one count but fewer than ten. The chain is built from TRBV11-2 and TRBJ2-7; 8 bases align to TRBD2. The CDR3 length is 15 residues. Germline V CDR1 and CDR2: SGHAT, FQNNGV. The trim removed 4 bases at V and 3 bases at J, leaving 8 bases unmatched. CDR3 sequence: CASSSLAGRYYEQYF. CDR3 DNA sequence: TGTGCCAGCAGCTCATTAGCGGGAAGATACTACGAGCAGTACTTC.

This clonotype was detected a few times. The rearrangement uses TRBV20-1 and TRBJ2-2; D could derive from TRBD1 or TRBD2 (5 bases each). Germline CDR1 DFQATT, CDR2 SNEGSKA (reference sequence). The CDR3 totals 15 residues. Between the trimmed V and J ends, which lost 0 bases and 7 bases, there was a span of 15 bases. The CDR3 sequence is CSARDPRLGDGELFF. The CDR3, as DNA: TGCAGTGCTAGAGATCCTCGGTTGGGGGACGGGGAGCTGTTTTTT.

This clonotype has just a few counts. This sequence joins TRBV7-9 and TRBJ2-2; no clear D. Germline V gene lookup returns CDR1 SEHNR and CDR2 FQNEAQ (reference sequence). Trimming pared 10 bases from V and 1 base from J, leaving 10 bases between. The CDR3 contains 13 residues. CDR3 loop: CATPLWNTGELFF. For the CDR3, the DNA is TGTGCCACTCCCTTGTGGAACACCGGGGAGCTGTTTTTT.

This clonotype has just a few counts. CDR3 amino acids: CASSLTLVVETEAFF. Here the CDR3 DNA reads TGCGCCAGCAGCTTGACCTTGGTAGTCGAAACTGAAGCTTTCTTT. The J gene is TRBJ1-1, the V gene TRBV5-1, with unresolved D. The germline V gene encodes CDR1 SGHRS and CDR2 YFSETQ. This CDR3 contains 15 residues. The V end lost 1 base, the J end lost 5 bases, and 15 bases lay between the germline ends. Drawing the rest from reference TRBV5-1 and TRBJ1-1, the complete variable domain is KAGVTQTPRYLIKTRGQQVTLSCSPISGHRSVSWYQQTPGQGLQFLFEYFSETQRNKGNFPGRFSGRQFSNSRSEMNVSTLELGDSALYLCASSLTLVVETEAFFGQGTRLTVV.

This clonotype was detected ten times or more. The chain combines TRBV20-1 with TRBJ2-1; 11 nucleotides align to TRBD2. V shed 4 bases and J 7 bases; nucleotides not matched to a gene: 12. The CDR3 spans 16 residues. CDR1 and CDR2 (germline): DFQATT, SNEGSKA (reference sequence). The CDR3 sequence: CSATGLLAGVRNEQFF. The CDR3 bases are TGCAGTGCTACAGGCTTACTAGCGGGAGTGCGAAATGAGCAGTTCTTC.

This clonotype was found many times. V usage is TRBV4-2 and J usage is TRBJ2-5; TRBD1 might be the D (6 bases). CDR3 length equals 16 residues. The ends were cut back, 2 bases at V and 1 base at J, with 14 bases in the middle. CDR1 and CDR2 (germline): LGHNA, YNFKEQ. The CDR3 bases are TGTGCCAGCAGCCAAACACAGACAGGCCTCCAAGAGACCCAGTACTTC. It translates to CASSQTQTGLQETQYF.

This clonotype showed up just a few times. The chain couples TRBV5-5 to TRBJ2-2; 8 bases line up with TRBD1. J was trimmed by 0 bases and V by 4 bases; bases with no gene match: 5. The length of the CDR3 is 16 residues. Germline CDR1 SGHKS, CDR2 YYEKEE (reference sequence). CDR3 amino acids: CASSRQGTTNTGELFF. DNA of the CDR3: TGTGCCAGCAGCCGACAGGGGACCACGAACACCGGGGAGCTGTTTTTT.

This clonotype appeared many times. This chain links TRBV4-2 with TRBJ2-5; TRBD1 is a possible D gene (5 bases). The CDR3 spans 16 residues. Deletions cut 3 bases from V and 2 bases from J, with 16 bases between. The germline gives CDR1 LGHNA, CDR2 YNFKEQ. The CDR3 DNA reads as TGTGCCAGCAGCCAGAATCCCACAGGAGTACAAGAGACCCAGTACTTC. It encodes CASSQNPTGVQETQYF.

This clonotype was counted only a few times. This chain uses TRBV2 with TRBJ2-2; perhaps D is TRBD1 or TRBD2 (6 bases each). V was pared by 8 bases and J by 6 bases, with 10 bases between. CDR3 length equals 12 residues. The V gene's germline CDR1 is SNHLY and CDR2 FYNNEI. CDR3 sequence (DNA): TGTGCCAGCCTGGAGGGGGCCGGGGAGCTGTTTTTT. Amino acids: CASLEGAGELFF.

There are many counts of this clonotype. The rearrangement joins TRBV12-3 or TRBV12-4 to TRBJ2-5; D is unclear. CDR3 size: 13 residues. Trimming removed 2 bases from V and 2 bases from J, with 6 bases in between. The CDR3 DNA sequence: TGTGCCAGCAGTTTATTGAGGCAAGAGACCCAGTACTTC. It yields the protein CASSLLRQETQYF.

Here the CDR3 reads CASSPQGGYVQTEAFF. The CDR3 DNA reads as TGTGCCAGCAGCCCACAAGGGGGCTATGTGCAAACTGAAGCTTTCTTT. V gene TRBV12-3 or TRBV12-4 combines with J gene TRBJ1-1; TRBD1 matches 7 bases. CDR3 length: 16 residues. With 6 bases clipped from V and 5 bases from J, the junction kept 15 bases outside the gene matches.

Many counts were recorded for this clonotype. The chain uses TRBV4-2 and TRBJ1-5, with D unclear. This CDR3 is 16 amino acids long. V dropped 2 bases and J dropped 7 bases, with 18 bases sitting between them. Germline CDR1 and CDR2: LGHNA and YNFKEQ. As DNA, the CDR3 is TGTGCCAGCAGCCAATTGACCGGGCCAAAAGCCCAGCCCCAGCATTTT. Translation gives CASSQLTGPKAQPQHF.

This clonotype was seen at least ten times. This sequence joins TRBV7-9 and TRBJ2-1, with D possibly being TRBD1 or TRBD2 (5 bases each). CDR3 length equals 13 residues. Germline V gives CDR1 SEHNR, CDR2 FQNEAQ (reference sequence). V lost 4 bases and J 7 bases, leaving 11 bases between the germline ends. The CDR3 sequence is CASSWGMDNEQFF. In DNA form, the CDR3 reads TGTGCCAGCAGCTGGGGGATGGATAATGAGCAGTTCTTC.

This clonotype was picked up a small number of times. J is TRBJ2-1 and V is TRBV28; 7 bases are a match to TRBD2. CDR1 MDHEN and CDR2 SYDVKM come from the germline V gene. The trim removed 4 bases at V and 6 bases at J, leaving 6 bases unmatched. The CDR3 runs 14 residues. The CDR3 is CASSSPRTSNEQFF. The CDR3 nucleotides read TGTGCCAGCAGTTCCCCTCGGACTAGCAATGAGCAGTTCTTC.

This clonotype was counted between two and nine times. This sequence joins TRBV9 and TRBJ2-1; D is perhaps TRBD1 (5 bases). Germline V gene sequence: CDR1 SGDLS, CDR2 YYNGEE. The V gene lost 3 bases and the J gene lost 3 bases, with 16 bases spanning the gap. This CDR3 spans 16 amino acids. Here the CDR3 reads CASSASSLGVYNEQFF. CDR3 nucleotides: TGTGCCAGCAGCGCCAGTAGCTTAGGGGTCTACAATGAGCAGTTCTTC.

Many counts were recorded for this clonotype. The rearrangement uses TRBV20-1 and TRBJ2-7, with D possibly being TRBD2 (6 bases). This CDR3 contains 15 residues. From germline, CDR1 is DFQATT and CDR2 SNEGSKA (reference sequence). Trimming left V 3 bases short and J 2 bases short, with 17 bases between. The CDR3 DNA is TGCAGTGCTAGCCAACGGGAGTCATCGACCTACGAGCAGTACTTC. Protein: CSASQRESSTYEQYF.

This clonotype was detected only a few times. The genes are TRBV12-3 or TRBV12-4 and TRBJ2-7; D possibly corresponds to TRBD2 (6 bases). Trimming cost V 3 bases and J 6 bases, with 9 bases left between them. The CDR3 has 12 amino acids. CDR3: CASSFIGSEQYF. Here the CDR3 DNA reads TGTGCCAGCAGTTTCATCGGGAGCGAGCAGTACTTC.

This clonotype was counted between two and nine times. V is TRBV11-2 and J is TRBJ2-2, with D perhaps matching TRBD1 (5 bases). The CDR3 spans 15 residues. The ends were cut back, 6 bases at V and 5 bases at J, with 16 bases in the middle. Germline V gene data show CDR1 as SGHAT and CDR2 as FQNNGV. The CDR3 is CASSSMGLRTGELFF. The CDR3 coding sequence is TGTGCCAGCAGTAGCATGGGGCTAAGAACCGGGGAGCTGTTTTTT. Using reference TRBV11-2 and TRBJ2-2 for the parts outside the CDR3, the full variable domain is EAGVAQSPRYKIIEKRQSVAFWCNPISGHATLYWYQQILGQGPKLLIQFQNNGVVDDSQLPKDRFSAERLKGVDSTLKIQPAKLEDSAVYLCASSSMGLRTGELFFGEGSRLTVL.

This clonotype has ten or more counts. V gene TRBV10-3 combines with J gene TRBJ2-2, with D unclear. The CDR3 runs to 13 residues. V lost 5 bases and J 8 bases, leaving 12 bases between the germline ends. Germline CDR1 and CDR2: ENHRY and SYGVKD. CDR3 sequence (DNA): TGTGCCATCAGTCCCCCTCAGCGTGGGGAGCTGTTTTTT. Amino acid sequence: CAISPPQRGELFF.